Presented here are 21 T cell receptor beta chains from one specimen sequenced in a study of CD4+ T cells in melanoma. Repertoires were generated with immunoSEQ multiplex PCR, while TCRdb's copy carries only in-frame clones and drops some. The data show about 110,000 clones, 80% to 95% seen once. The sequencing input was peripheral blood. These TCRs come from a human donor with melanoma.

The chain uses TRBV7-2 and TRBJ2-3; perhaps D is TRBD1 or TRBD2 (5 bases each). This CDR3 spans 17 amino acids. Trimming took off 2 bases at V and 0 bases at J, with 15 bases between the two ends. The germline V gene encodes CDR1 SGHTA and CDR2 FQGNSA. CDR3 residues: CASSLIFAWDSTDTQYF. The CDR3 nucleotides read TGTGCCAGCAGCTTAATCTTCGCGTGGGACAGCACAGATACGCAGTATTTT.

CDR3 nucleotide sequence: TGTGCCATCAGGTCAGGGACAGGGTCTGGAAACACCATATATTTT. Its translation: CAIRSGTGSGNTIYF. The chain has TRBV10-3 and TRBJ1-3; 9 bases fit TRBD1. The V gene's germline CDR1 is ENHRY and CDR2 SYGVKD. The J segment lost 1 base and the V segment lost 6 bases, leaving 4 bases of the junction unmatched. The CDR3 loop spans 15 amino acids.

The CDR3 sequence: CASSSDGATSTDTQYF. The CDR3 nucleotides are TGCGCCAGCAGCTCAGACGGGGCTACGAGCACAGATACGCAGTATTTT. The chain has TRBV5-1 and TRBJ2-3, with D tentatively TRBD1 or TRBD2 (5 bases each). Between the trimmed V and J ends, which lost 3 bases and 0 bases, there was a span of 14 bases. Germline loops: CDR1 SGHRS, CDR2 YFSETQ. This CDR3 is 16 amino acids long.

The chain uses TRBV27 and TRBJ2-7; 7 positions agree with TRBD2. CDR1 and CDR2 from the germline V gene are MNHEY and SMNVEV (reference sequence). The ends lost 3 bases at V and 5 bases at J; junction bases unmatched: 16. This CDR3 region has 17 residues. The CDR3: CASSFLAGLSEIHEQYF. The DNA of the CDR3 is TGTGCCAGCAGTTTCTTAGCGGGTCTCTCTGAAATCCACGAGCAGTACTTC.

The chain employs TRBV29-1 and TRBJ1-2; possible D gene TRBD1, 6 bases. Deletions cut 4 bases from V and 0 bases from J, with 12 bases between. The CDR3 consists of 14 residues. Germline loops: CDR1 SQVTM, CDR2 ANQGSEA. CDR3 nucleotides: TGCAGCGTTGGGCCCGGGGGCTCTAACTATGGCTACACCTTC. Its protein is CSVGPGGSNYGYTF.

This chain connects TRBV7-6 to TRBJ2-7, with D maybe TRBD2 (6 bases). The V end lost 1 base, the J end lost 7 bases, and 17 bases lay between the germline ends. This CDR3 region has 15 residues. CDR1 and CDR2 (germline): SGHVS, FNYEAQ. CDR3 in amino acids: CASSLGAGRDVEQYF. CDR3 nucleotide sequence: TGTGCCAGCAGCTTAGGGGCCGGGCGGGATGTTGAGCAGTACTTC. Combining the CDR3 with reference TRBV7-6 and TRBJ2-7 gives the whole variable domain GAGVSQSPRYKVTKRGQDVALRCDPISGHVSLYWYRQALGQGPEFLTYFNYEAQQDKSGLPNDRFSAERPEGSISTLTIQRTEQRDSAMYRCASSLGAGRDVEQYFGPGTRLTVT.

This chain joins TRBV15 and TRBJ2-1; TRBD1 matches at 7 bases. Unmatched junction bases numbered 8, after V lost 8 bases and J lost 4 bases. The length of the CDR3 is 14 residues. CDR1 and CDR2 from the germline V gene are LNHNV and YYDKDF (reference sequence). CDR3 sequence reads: CATRGQQRYNEQFF. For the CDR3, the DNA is TGTGCCACCCGGGGACAGCAACGGTACAATGAGCAGTTCTTC.

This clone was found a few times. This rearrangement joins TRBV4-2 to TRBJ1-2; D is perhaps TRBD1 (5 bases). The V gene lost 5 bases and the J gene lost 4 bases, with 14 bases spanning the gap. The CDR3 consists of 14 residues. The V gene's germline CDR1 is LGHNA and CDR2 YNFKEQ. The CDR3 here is CASSSGRRGYGYTF. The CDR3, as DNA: TGTGCCAGCAGCTCCGGACGGAGGGGCTATGGCTACACCTTC.

CDR3 DNA sequence: TGTGCCTGGAGGCATAGTGAGACCCAGTACTTC. Protein sequence: CAWRHSETQYF. The J gene is TRBJ2-5, the V gene TRBV30; D uncertain. Germline-derived CDR1 and CDR2 are GTSNPN and SVGIG (reference sequence). This CDR3 is 11 amino acids long. The V and J ends lost 3 bases and 5 bases respectively, with 7 bases between them.

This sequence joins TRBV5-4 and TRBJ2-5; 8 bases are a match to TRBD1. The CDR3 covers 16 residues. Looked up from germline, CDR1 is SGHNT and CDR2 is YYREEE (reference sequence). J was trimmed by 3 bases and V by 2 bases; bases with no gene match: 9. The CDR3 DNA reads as TGTGCCAGCAGCTTAGGACAGGGTGGGTCTGAAGAGACCCAGTACTTC. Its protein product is CASSLGQGGSEETQYF. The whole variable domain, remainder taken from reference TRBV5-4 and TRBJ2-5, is ETGVTQSPTHLIKTRGQQVTLRCSSQSGHNTVSWYQQALGQGPQFIFQYYREEENGRGNFPPRFSGLQFPNYSSELNVNALELDDSALYLCASSLGQGGSEETQYFGPGTRLLVL.

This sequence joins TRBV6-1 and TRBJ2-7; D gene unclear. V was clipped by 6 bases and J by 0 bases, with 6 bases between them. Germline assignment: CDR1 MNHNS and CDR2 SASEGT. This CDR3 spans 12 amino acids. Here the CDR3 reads CASRRSSYEQYF. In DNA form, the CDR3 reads TGTGCCAGCAGACGGAGCTCCTACGAGCAGTACTTC.

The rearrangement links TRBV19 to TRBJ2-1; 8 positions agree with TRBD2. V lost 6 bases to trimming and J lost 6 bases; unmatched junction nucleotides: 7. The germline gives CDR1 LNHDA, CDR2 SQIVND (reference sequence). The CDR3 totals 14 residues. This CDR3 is CASSILAGTNEQFF. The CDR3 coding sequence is TGTGCCAGTAGCATTCTAGCGGGCACCAATGAGCAGTTCTTC.

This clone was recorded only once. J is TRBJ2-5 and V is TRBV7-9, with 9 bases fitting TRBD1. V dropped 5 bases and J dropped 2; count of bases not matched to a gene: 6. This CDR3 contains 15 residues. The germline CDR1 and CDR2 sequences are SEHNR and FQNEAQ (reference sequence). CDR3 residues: CASSAGTGNQETQYF. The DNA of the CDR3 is TGTGCCAGCAGCGCGGGGACAGGGAATCAAGAGACCCAGTACTTC.

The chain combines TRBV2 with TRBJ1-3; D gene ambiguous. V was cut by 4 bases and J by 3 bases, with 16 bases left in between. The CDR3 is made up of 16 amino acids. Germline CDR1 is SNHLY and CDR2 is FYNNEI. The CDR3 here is CASSVLRTFYGNTIYF. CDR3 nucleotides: TGTGCCAGCAGTGTTTTACGCACGTTTTATGGAAACACCATATATTTT.

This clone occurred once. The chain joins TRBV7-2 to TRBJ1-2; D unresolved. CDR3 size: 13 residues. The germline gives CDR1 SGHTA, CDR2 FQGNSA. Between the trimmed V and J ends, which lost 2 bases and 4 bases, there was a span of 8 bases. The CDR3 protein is CASSLRGIYGYTF. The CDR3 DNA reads TGTGCCAGCAGCTTACGCGGGATCTATGGCTACACCTTC.

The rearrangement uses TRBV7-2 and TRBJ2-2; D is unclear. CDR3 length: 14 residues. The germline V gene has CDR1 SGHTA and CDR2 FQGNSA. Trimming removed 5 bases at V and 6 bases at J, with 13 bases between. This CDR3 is CASSPQTGAGELFF. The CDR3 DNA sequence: TGTGCCAGCAGCCCCCAGACGGGTGCCGGGGAGCTGTTTTTT.

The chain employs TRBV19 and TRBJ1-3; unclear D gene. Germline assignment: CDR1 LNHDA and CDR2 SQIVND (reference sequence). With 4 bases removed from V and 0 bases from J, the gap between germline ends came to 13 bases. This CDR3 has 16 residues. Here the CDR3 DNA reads TGTGCCAGTAGTACCGTCTGGGGAACCTCTGGAAACACCATATATTTT. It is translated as CASSTVWGTSGNTIYF.

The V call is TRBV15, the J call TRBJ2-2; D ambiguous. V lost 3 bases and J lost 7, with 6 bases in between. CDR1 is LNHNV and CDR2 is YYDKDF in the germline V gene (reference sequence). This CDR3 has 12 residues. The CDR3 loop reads CATSSENGELFF. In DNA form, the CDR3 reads TGTGCCACCAGCAGCGAAAACGGGGAGCTGTTTTTT.

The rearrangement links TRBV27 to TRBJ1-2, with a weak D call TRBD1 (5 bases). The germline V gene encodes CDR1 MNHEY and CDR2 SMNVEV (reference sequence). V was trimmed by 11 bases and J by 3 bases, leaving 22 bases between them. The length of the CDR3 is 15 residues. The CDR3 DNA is TGTGCCTCATCCACAGGCGGGGATTTTGACTATGGCTACACCTTC. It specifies CASSTGGDFDYGYTF.

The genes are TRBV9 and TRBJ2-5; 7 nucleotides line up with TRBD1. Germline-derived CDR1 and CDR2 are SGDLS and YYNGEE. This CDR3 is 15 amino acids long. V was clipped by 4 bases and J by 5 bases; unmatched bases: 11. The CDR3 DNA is TGTGCCAGCAGCCCGGCAGAGGGGGCTATGGAGACCCAGTACTTC. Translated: CASSPAEGAMETQYF.

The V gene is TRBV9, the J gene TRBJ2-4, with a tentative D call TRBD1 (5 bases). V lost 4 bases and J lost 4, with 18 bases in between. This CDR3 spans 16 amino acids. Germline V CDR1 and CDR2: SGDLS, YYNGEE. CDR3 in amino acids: CASSSPTAGPKNIQYF. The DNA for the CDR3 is TGTGCCAGCAGCTCACCCACCGCAGGGCCAAAAAACATTCAGTACTTC.